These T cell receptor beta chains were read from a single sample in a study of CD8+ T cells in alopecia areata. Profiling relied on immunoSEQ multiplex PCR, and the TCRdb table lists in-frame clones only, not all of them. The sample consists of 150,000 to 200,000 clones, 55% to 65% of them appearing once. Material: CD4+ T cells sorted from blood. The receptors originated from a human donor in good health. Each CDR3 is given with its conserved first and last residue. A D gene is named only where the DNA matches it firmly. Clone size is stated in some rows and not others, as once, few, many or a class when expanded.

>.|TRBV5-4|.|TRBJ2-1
CASSSPPYNEQFF
TGTGCCAGCAGCTCCCCCCCATACAATGAGCAGTTCTTC
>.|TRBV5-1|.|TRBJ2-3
CASSLVQATDTQYF
TGCGCCAGCAGCTTGGTGCAGGCAACAGATACGCAGTATTTT
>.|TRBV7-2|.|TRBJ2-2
CASSETGSLTGELFF
TGTGCCAGCAGCGAGACCGGCAGTCTCACCGGGGAGCTGTTTTTT
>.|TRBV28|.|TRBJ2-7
CASSSPGFEQYF
TGTGCCAGCAGCTCCCCGGGGTTCGAGCAGTACTTC
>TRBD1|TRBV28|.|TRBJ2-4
CASGLIGGQDKNIQYF
TGTGCCAGCGGGCTGATCGGGGGACAGGACAAAAACATTCAGTACTTC
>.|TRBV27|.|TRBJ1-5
CASSPDWDQPQHF
TGTGCCAGCAGTCCAGACTGGGATCAGCCCCAGCATTTT
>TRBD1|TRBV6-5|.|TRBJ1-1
CASARQGLNTEAFF
TGTGCCAGCGCCCGACAGGGTTTGAACACTGAAGCTTTCTTT
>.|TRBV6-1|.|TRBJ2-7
CASNPSGRTYEQYF
TGTGCCAGCAACCCCTCGGGTAGAACCTACGAGCAGTACTTC
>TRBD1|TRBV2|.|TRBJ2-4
CASSERGTGINIQYF
TGTGCCAGCAGTGAGCGCGGGACAGGGATAAACATTCAGTACTTC
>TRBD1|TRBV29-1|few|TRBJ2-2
CSARQGAVGELFF
TGCAGCGCTCGACAGGGGGCCGTCGGGGAGCTGTTTTTT
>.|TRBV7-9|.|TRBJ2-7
CASSLSGRVNEQYF
TGTGCCAGCAGCTTATCGGGCAGGGTGAACGAGCAGTACTTC
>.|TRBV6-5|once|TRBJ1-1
CASSYSGVNTEAFF
TGTGCCAGCAGTTACTCAGGGGTGAACACTGAAGCTTTCTTT
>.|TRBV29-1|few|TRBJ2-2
CSVESVDTDTGELFF
TGCAGCGTTGAAAGTGTGGACACGGACACCGGGGAGCTGTTTTTT
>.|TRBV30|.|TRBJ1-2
CAWSPTSMRGYTF
TGTGCCTGGAGTCCGACGTCTATGCGGGGCTACACCTTC
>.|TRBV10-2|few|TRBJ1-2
CASSESNIVYGYTF
TGCGCCAGCAGTGAGTCCAACATCGTCTATGGCTACACCTTC
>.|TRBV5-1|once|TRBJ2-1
CASSPDLRQKQFF
TGCGCCAGCAGCCCAGATTTGCGGCAAAAGCAGTTCTTC
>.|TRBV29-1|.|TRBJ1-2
CSAIGESGYTF
TGCAGCGCAATAGGGGAGTCTGGCTACACCTTC
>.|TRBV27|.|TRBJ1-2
CASSPRRGVGGYTF
TGTGCCAGCAGTCCCCGGCGGGGGGTCGGCGGCTACACCTTC
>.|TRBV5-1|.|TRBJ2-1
CASSLGTDNEQFF
TGCGCCAGCAGCTTGGGGACAGACAATGAGCAGTTCTTC
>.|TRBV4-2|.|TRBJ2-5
CASSGQETQYF
TGTGCCAGCAGCGGACAAGAGACCCAGTACTTC
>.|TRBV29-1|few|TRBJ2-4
CSYTTLAKNIQYF
TGCAGCTACACGACTTTAGCCAAAAACATTCAGTACTTC
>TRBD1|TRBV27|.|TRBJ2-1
CASSPGTGGSYEQFF
TGTGCCAGCAGTCCTGGGACAGGGGGTTCGTATGAGCAGTTCTTC
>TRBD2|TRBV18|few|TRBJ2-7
CASSGTSVRGEQYF
TGTGCCAGCTCCGGGACTAGCGTAAGGGGCGAGCAGTACTTC
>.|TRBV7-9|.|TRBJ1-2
CASSSQGRRYGYTF
TGTGCCAGCAGCTCTCAAGGGCGCAGATATGGCTACACCTTC
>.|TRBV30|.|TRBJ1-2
CAWSTMGYGYTF
TGTGCCTGGAGTACCATGGGCTATGGCTACACCTTC
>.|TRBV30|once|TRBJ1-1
CAWTRDGEAFF
TGTGCCTGGACTAGAGACGGGGAAGCTTTCTTT
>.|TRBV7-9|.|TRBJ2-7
CASSLEWASAGCFF
TGTGCCAGCAGCTTAGAATGGGCTAGCGCTGGTTGCTTCTTC
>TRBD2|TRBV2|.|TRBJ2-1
CASNRLAGNNEQFF
TGTGCCAGCAACCGACTAGCGGGAAATAATGAGCAGTTCTTC
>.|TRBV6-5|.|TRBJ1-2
CASSPRGGGYTF
TGTGCCAGCAGTCCCCGCGGGGGTGGCTACACCTTC
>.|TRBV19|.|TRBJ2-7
CASSIDGGISTYEQYF
TGTGCCAGTAGTATAGATGGCGGGATATCCACCTACGAGCAGTACTTC
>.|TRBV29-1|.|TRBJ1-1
CSVIRDKGTTEAFF
TGCAGCGTGATCCGGGACAAAGGCACCACTGAAGCTTTCTTT
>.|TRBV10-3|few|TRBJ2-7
CAISSGTYPEQYF
TGTGCCATCAGTTCCGGGACGTACCCCGAGCAGTACTTC
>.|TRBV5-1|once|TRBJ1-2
CASSLSGREPGGYTF
TGCGCCAGCAGCTTGTCGGGCAGGGAGCCAGGAGGCTACACCTTC